The entry that follows covers one TCR beta chain sequence. No antigen is known for it. The sample originates from a study of cytomegalovirus exposure and HLA in healthy donors. General observations from the study: High sensitivity and specificity were reportedly achieved when the classifier diagnosed cytomegalovirus status.

The donors were in the roughly 130-subject validation cohort; that cohort was separate from the approximately 700-subject first cohort. Sequencing used immunoSEQ multiplex PCR; TCRdb keeps in-frame clones, though not all of them. Of about 49,000 clones listed, approximately 95% were seen once; the top ten hold less than 9.5%. The germline V and J ends were trimmed by 4 bases and 7 bases, with 17 bases remaining between them. The CDR3 runs 14 residues. CDR1 and CDR2 from the germline V gene are SGHTA and FQGNSA. The sample taken for sequencing was PBMCs. This receptor was obtained from a woman between 18 and 30 years old in good health and CMV-seropositive. This sequence joins TRBV7-2 and TRBJ2-7, with TRBD1 as a possible D gene (5 bases). For the CDR3, the DNA is TGTGCCAGCAGCTCACTTCGGACAATAGCTGAGCAGTACTTC. It is translated as CASSSLRTIAEQYF.